The clone carrying this T cell receptor beta chain was recorded once. The antigen remains unidentified. Healthy HIV-negative adults without recent acute infections or vaccinations served as donors. The data belong to a study of shared clonotypes between healthy human individuals. Study as a whole: Each donor had three CD4 naive, three CD4 memory, two CD8 naive and one CD8 memory plate. Study-wide points: At large depth, rarefaction still showed sorted-subset sequencing to be incomplete.

Samples underwent the assay at deep level. Profiled with immunoSEQ multiplex PCR; TCRdb holds only in-frame clones, not every one. The table records about 120,000 clones, around 65% of them present only once. Trimming removed 3 bases from V and 1 base from J; junction bases left unmatched: 6. There are 16 residues in the CDR3. Germline values: CDR1 SGHRS, CDR2 YFSETQ. The receptor was derived from a woman between 25 and 40 years old in good health. The sequenced sample was memory CD8+ T cells sorted from blood. Described subset: CD45RO+ cells pooled with CCR7-negative TemRA cells. The rearrangement joins TRBV5-1 to TRBJ1-3, with 8 bases identical to TRBD1. CDR3 amino acids: CASSSQGVPSGNTIYF. CDR3 sequence (DNA): TGCGCCAGCAGCTCACAGGGGGTGCCTTCTGGAAACACCATATATTTT.